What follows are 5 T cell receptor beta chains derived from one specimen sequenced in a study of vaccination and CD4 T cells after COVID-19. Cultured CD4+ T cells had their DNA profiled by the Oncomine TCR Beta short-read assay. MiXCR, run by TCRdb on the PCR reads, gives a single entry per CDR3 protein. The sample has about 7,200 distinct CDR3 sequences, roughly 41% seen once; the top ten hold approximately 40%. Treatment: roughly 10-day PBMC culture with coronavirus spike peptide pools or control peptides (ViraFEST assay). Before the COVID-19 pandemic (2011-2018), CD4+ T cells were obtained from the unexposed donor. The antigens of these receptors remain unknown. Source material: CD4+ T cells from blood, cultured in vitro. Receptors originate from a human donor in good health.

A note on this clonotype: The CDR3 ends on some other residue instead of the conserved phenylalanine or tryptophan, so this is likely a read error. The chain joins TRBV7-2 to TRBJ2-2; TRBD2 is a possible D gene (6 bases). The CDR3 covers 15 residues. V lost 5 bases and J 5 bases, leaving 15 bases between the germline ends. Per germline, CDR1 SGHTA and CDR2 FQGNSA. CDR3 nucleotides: TGTGCCAGCAGCCCCCAAGGGGACTTGACCGGGGAGCTGTTTTCT. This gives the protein CASSPQGDLTGELFS.

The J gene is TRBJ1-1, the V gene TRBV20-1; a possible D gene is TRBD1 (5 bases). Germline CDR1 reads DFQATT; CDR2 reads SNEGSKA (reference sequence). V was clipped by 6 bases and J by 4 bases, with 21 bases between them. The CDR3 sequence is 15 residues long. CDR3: CSARTPQGWSTEAFF. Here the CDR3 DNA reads TGCAGTGCCCGGACCCCCCAGGGATGGAGCACTGAAGCTTTCTTT.

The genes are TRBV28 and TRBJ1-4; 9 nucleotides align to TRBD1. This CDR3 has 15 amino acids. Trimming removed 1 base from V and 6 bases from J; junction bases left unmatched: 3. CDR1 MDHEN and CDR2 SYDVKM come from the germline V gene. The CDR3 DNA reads TGTGCCAGCAGTTTATCCGGGACAGGGTATGAAAAACTGTTTTTT. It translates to CASSLSGTGYEKLFF.

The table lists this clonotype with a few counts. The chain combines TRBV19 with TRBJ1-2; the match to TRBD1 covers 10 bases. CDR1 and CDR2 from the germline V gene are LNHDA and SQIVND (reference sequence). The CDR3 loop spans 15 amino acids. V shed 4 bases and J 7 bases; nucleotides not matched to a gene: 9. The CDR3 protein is CASSTFDRGHGGYTF. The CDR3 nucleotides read TGTGCCAGTAGTACCTTCGACAGGGGGCACGGTGGCTACACCTTC.

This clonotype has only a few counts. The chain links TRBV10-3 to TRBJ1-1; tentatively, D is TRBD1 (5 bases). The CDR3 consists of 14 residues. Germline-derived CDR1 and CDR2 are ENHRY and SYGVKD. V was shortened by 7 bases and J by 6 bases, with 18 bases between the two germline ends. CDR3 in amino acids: CAITPVIEGAEAFF. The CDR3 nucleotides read TGTGCCATCACCCCTGTGATCGAAGGGGCTGAAGCTTTCTTT.